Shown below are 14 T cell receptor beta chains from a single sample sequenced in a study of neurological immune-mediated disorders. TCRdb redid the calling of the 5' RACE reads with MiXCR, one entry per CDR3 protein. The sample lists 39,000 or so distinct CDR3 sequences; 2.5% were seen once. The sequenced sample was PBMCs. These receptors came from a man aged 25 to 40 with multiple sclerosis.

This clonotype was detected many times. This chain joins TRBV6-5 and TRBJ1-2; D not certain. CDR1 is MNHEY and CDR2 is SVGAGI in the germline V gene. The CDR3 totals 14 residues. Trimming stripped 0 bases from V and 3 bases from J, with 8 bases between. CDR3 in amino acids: CASSYSTQYYGYTF. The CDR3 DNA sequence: TGTGCCAGCAGTTACTCGACTCAGTACTATGGCTACACCTTC.

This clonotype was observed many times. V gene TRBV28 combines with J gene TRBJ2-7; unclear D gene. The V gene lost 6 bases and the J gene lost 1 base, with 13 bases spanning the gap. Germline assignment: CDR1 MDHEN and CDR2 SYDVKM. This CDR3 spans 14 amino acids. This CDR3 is CASSIDTSSYEQYF. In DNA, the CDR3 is TGTGCCAGCAGCATAGACACCAGTTCCTACGAGCAGTACTTC.

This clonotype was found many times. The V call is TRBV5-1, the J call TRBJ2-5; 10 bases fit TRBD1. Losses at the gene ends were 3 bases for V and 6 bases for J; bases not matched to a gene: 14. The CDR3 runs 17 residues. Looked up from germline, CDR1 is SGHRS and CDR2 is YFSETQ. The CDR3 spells CASSSMRPGQGTKTQYF. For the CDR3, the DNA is TGCGCCAGCAGCTCGATGCGACCGGGACAGGGGACGAAGACCCAGTACTTC. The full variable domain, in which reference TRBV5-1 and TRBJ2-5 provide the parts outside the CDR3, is KAGVTQTPRYLIKTRGQQVTLSCSPISGHRSVSWYQQTPGQGLQFLFEYFSETQRNKGNFPGRFSGRQFSNSRSEMNVSTLELGDSALYLCASSSMRPGQGTKTQYFGPGTRLLVL.

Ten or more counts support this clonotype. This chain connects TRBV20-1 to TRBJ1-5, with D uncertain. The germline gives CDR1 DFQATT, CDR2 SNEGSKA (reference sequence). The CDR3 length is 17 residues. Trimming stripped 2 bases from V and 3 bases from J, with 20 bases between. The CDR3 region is CSARTPPVEGYNQPQHF. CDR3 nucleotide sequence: TGCAGTGCTAGAACCCCCCCTGTCGAGGGTTACAATCAGCCCCAGCATTTT.

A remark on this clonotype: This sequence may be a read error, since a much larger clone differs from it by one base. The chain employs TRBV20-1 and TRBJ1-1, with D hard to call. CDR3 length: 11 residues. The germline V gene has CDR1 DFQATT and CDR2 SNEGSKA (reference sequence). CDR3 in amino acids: CVSFTNTEAFF. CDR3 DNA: TGCGTCAGCTTCACGAACACTGAAGCTTTCTTT.

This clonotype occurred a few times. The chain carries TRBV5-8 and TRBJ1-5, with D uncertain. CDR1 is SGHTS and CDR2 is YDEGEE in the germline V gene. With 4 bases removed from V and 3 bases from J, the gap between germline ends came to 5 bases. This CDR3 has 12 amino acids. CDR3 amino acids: CASSPYNQPQHF. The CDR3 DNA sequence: TGTGCCAGCAGCCCGTACAATCAGCCCCAGCATTTT. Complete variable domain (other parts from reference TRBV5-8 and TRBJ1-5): EAGVTQSPTHLIKTRGQQATLRCSPISGHTSVYWYQQALGLGLQFLLWYDEGEERNRGNFPPRFSGRQFPNYSSELNVNALELEDSALYLCASSPYNQPQHFGDGTRLSIL.

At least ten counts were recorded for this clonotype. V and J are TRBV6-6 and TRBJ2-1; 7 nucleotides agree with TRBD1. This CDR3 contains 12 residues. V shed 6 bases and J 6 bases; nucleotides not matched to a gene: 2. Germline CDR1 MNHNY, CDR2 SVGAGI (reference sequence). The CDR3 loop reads CASRRTGNEQFF. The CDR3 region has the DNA TGTGCCAGCAGGCGGACAGGCAATGAGCAGTTCTTC.

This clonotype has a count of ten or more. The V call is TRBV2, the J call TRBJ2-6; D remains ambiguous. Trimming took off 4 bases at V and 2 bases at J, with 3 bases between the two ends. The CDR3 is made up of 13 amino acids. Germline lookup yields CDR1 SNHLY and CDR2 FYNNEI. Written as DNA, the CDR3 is TGTGCCAGCAGTGTAACTGGGGCCAACGTCCTGACTTTC. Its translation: CASSVTGANVLTF.

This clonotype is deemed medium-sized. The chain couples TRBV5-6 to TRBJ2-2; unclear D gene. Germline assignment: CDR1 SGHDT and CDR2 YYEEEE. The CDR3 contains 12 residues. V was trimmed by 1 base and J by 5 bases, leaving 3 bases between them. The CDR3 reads CASSLITGELFF. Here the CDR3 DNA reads TGTGCCAGCAGCTTGATTACCGGGGAGCTGTTTTTT.

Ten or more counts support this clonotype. The CDR3 bases are TGTGCCAGCAGTTACTCGATACCCAGCGGGGTTCACGAGCAGTACTTC. Protein sequence: CASSYSIPSGVHEQYF. The V and J genes are TRBV6-6 and TRBJ2-7, with TRBD2 identical over 7 bases. Germline V gives CDR1 MNHNY, CDR2 SVGAGI (reference sequence). CDR3 length: 16 amino acids. V shed 0 bases, J shed 5 bases, and the junction held 10 bases outside the gene matches.

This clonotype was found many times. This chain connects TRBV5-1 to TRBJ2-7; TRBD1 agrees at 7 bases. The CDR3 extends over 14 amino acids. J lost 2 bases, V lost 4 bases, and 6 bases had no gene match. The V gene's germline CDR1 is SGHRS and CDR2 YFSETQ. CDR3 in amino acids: CASSPGDSTYEQYF. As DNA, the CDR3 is TGCGCCAGCAGCCCCGGGGACAGTACCTACGAGCAGTACTTC.

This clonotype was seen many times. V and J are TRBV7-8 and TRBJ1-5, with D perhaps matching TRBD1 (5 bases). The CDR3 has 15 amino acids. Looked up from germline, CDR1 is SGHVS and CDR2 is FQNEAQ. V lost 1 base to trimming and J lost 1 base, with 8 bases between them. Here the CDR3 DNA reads TGTGCCAGCAGCTTAGAGGGGTTAAGCAATCAGCCCCAGCATTTT. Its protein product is CASSLEGLSNQPQHF.

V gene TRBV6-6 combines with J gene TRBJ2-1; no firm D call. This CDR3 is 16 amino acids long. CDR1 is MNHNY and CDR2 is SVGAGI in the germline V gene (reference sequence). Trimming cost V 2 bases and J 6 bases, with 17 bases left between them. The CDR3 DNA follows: TGTGCCAGCAGTTACGCCGGAGATATCGGGTTCAATGAGCAGTTCTTC. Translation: CASSYAGDIGFNEQFF.

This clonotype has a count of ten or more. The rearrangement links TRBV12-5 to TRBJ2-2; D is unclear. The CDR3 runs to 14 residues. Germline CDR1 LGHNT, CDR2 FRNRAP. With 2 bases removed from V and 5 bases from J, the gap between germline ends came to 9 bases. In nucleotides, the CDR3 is TGTGCTAGTGGTTTGCCTCAGAAGACCGGGGAGCTGTTTTTT. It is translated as CASGLPQKTGELFF.